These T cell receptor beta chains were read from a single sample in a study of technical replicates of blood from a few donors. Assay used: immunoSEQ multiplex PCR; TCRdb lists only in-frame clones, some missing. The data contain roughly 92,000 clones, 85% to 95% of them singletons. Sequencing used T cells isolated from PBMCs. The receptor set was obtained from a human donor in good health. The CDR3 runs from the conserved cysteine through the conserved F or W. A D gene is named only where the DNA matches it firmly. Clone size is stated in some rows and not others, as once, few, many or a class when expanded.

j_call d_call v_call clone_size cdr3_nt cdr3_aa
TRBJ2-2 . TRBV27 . TGTGCCAGCACGGGTACCGGGGAGCTGTTTTTT CASTGTGELFF
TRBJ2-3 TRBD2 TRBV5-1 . TGCGCCAGCAGCTTGCGTCGGGAGGACACAGATACGCAGTATTTT CASSLRREDTDTQYF
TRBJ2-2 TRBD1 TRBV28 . TGTGCCAGCAGCTTGGGACAGGGGAACACCGGGGAGCTGTTTTTT CASSLGQGNTGELFF
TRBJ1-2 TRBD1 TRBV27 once TGTGCCAGCAGTTTTAGTGCAGGGGGTTTGCCTTTGGGCTACACCTTC CASSFSAGGLPLGYTF
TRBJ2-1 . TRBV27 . TGTGCCAGCAGTTTATCGTTAGCGGACTCCTACAATGAGCAGTTCTTC CASSLSLADSYNEQFF
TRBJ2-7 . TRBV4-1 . TGCGCCAGCAGCCAAGGGGGCAGGGCCATTTACTACGAGCAGTACTTC CASSQGGRAIYYEQYF
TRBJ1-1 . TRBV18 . TGTGCCAGCTCACCACCTCAGGGACACATTAAAACCAAAGCTTTCTTT CASSPPQGHIKTKAFF
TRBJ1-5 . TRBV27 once TGTGCCAGCAGTTTCGGAGGAGGACAGCCCCAGCATTTT CASSFGGGQPQHF
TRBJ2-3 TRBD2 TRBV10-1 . TGCGCCACGTCCCTAACTAGCGGGGTTACAGATACGCAGTATTTT CATSLTSGVTDTQYF
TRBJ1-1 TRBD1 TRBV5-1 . TGCGCCAGCAGGGGCCCCTCCGGGACAGTGAACACTGAAGCTTTCTTT CASRGPSGTVNTEAFF
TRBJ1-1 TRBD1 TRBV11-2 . TGTGCCAGCAGCTTGGATGAGGGGGCGAATACTGAAGCTTTCTTT CASSLDEGANTEAFF
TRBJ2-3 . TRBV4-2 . TGTGCCAGCAGCCAAGAATTTGCGGGCCACGCAGATACGCAGTATTTT CASSQEFAGHADTQYF
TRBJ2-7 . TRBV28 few TGTGCCAGCAGCCCCTCTATATTCGAGCAGTACTTC CASSPSIFEQYF
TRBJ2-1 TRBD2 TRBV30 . TGTGCCTGGCTAGGAGCGGGAGGACACAATGAGCAGTTCTTC CAWLGAGGHNEQFF
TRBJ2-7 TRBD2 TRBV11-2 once TGTGCCAGCAGCTACCGCCTAGCGGCTGTGGACTACGAGCAGTACTTC CASSYRLAAVDYEQYF
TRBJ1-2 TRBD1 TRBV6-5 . TGTGCCAGCAGTTACGCCTCAGGGGGCTATGGCTACACCTTC CASSYASGGYGYTF
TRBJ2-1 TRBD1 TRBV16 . TGTGCCAGCAGCCAAACCGGGACAGGGGGCAATGAGCAGTTCTTC CASSQTGTGGNEQFF
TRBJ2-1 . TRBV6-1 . TGTGCCAGCAGGGCCCCGGGTTACAATGAGCAGTTCTTC CASRAPGYNEQFF
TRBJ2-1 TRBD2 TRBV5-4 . TGTGCCAGCAGGGGACATAGCGGGACCGACTACAATGAGCAGTTCTTC CASRGHSGTDYNEQFF
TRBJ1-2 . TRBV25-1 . TGTGCCAGCAGGGATACAGGACAGACATATGGCTACACCTTC CASRDTGQTYGYTF
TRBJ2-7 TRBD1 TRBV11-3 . TGTGCCAGCAGCTCCCGGGACAGCTACGAGCAGTACTTC CASSSRDSYEQYF
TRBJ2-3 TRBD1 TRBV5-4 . TGTGCCAGCAGCCTAGGGACAGGGGGTACGAGCACAGATACGCAGTATTTT CASSLGTGGTSTDTQYF
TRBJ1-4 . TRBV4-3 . TGCGCCAGCAGCGGGGGGGGGAATGAAAAACTGTTTTTT CASSGGGNEKLFF
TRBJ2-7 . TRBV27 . TGTGCCAGCAGTTTAACTGCCCTCTCCTACGAGCAGTACTTC CASSLTALSYEQYF
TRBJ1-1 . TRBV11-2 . TGTGCCAGCAGCACAGGGCCTGGCTCGTACACTGAAGCTTTCTTT CASSTGPGSYTEAFF
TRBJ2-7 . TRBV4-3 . TGCGCCAGCAGCCAAGATTGGGCAGGGGTCTCCTACGAGCAGTACTTC CASSQDWAGVSYEQYF
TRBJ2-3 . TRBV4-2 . TGTGCCAGCAGCCAAGAGTGGGCCAGGGCTACAGATACGCAGTATTTT CASSQEWARATDTQYF
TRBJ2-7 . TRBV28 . TGTGCCAGCTTAGGAGGGGTTTACGAGCAGTACTTC CASLGGVYEQYF
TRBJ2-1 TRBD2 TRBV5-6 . TGTGCCTGCAACGAAGGACTAGCGGATAATGAGCAGTTCTTC CACNEGLADNEQFF
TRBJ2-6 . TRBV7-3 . TGTGCCAGCAGCGTGGGGGGTCCCGGGGCCAACGTCCTGACTTTC CASSVGGPGANVLTF
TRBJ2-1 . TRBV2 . TGTGCCAGCAGAGGAGAAGCGGATGAGCAGTTCTTC CASRGEADEQFF
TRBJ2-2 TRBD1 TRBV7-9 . TGTGCCAGCAGCCCAAGGGACAGACCAACCGGGGAGCTGTTTTTT CASSPRDRPTGELFF
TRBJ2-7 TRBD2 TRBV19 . TGTGCCAGTAGTATCTCGACTAGCAGTTACGAGCAGTACTTC CASSISTSSYEQYF
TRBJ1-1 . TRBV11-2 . TGTGCCAGCAGCTTAAGAGGGCCTGGGGTCCCGAACACTGAAGCTTTCTTT CASSLRGPGVPNTEAFF
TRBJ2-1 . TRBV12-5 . TGTGCTAGTGGTTTGGTAGCGATAAGACTATACAATGAGCAGTTCTTC CASGLVAIRLYNEQFF